This TCR beta chain originates from a study of cytomegalovirus exposure and HLA in healthy donors. The study's findings and limits: Researchers left out some V segments, among them TRBV6-2 and TRBV6-3, as indistinguishable. A later look showed TCR association rates differing by HLA locus, highest for DRB1 and lowest for HLA-C. There were under 200 TCR beta chains listed as cytomegalovirus-associated.

PCR primers comprised 60 Vbeta and 13 Jbeta primers. TCRdb's copy holds only in-frame clones and misses some; the assay was immunoSEQ multiplex PCR. The sample includes roughly 180,000 clones, 75% of them seen just once. Germline V gene sequence: CDR1 SGHKS, CDR2 YYEKEE (reference sequence). CDR3 length: 14 residues. V gave up 2 bases and J gave up 6 bases, with 14 bases separating them. On this clone: Antigen: not known.

Sample: PBMCs. The J gene is TRBJ2-5, the V gene TRBV5-5; the D gene is possibly TRBD1 (6 bases). This TCR was recovered from a woman in her 40s in good health and CMV-seropositive. The CDR3 loop reads CASSFSQGYQTQYF. The CDR3 bases are TGTGCCAGCAGCTTCAGCCAGGGGTATCAGACCCAGTACTTC.